Presented here are 16 T cell receptor beta chains from one specimen sequenced in a study of cytomegalovirus exposure and HLA in healthy donors. The study ran its PCR with 60 Vbeta and 13 Jbeta primers. Measured with immunoSEQ multiplex PCR; TCRdb has only the in-frame clones, and not every one. In the table there are about 150,000 clones, 70% to 80% of which are singletons. What was sequenced was PBMCs. All receptors come from a woman in her forties in good health and CMV-seronegative.

The chain couples TRBV30 to TRBJ1-3; D is undetermined. CDR3 size: 11 residues. V lost 2 bases and J 4 bases, leaving 3 bases between the germline ends. Germline V lookup: CDR1 GTSNPN, CDR2 SVGIG (reference sequence). This chain's CDR3 is CAWSQGNTIYF. DNA of the CDR3: TGTGCCTGGAGTCAAGGAAACACCATATATTTT.

DNA of the CDR3: TGTGCCAGTAATGACAGGGGGCGAACAGATACGCAGTATTTT. This encodes CASNDRGRTDTQYF. The rearrangement uses TRBV27 and TRBJ2-3; 10 bases are shared with TRBD1. This CDR3 has 14 residues. The trim removed 9 bases at V and 3 bases at J, leaving 6 bases unmatched. The germline V gene encodes CDR1 MNHEY and CDR2 SMNVEV (reference sequence).

The chain recombines TRBV5-6 with TRBJ1-4; D may be TRBD1 (6 bases). Germline assignment: CDR1 SGHDT and CDR2 YYEEEE. The CDR3 covers 16 residues. With 4 bases removed from V and 5 bases from J, the gap between germline ends came to 18 bases. CDR3 region: CASSLRGLVLNEKLFF. CDR3 DNA sequence: TGTGCCAGCAGCCTCAGGGGATTAGTGCTAAATGAAAAACTGTTTTTT.

The chain carries TRBV13 and TRBJ1-3, with no clear D. The germline V gene has CDR1 PRHDT and CDR2 FYEKMQ (reference sequence). V dropped 2 bases and J dropped 0 bases, with 2 bases sitting between them. This CDR3 contains 13 residues. The CDR3 bases are TGTGCCAGCAGCTTATACTCTGGAAACACCATATATTTT. Its translation is CASSLYSGNTIYF.

The chain combines TRBV2 with TRBJ2-1, with D possibly being TRBD2 (5 bases). Germline loops: CDR1 SNHLY, CDR2 FYNNEI. The CDR3 extends over 13 amino acids. Trimming stripped 4 bases from V and 10 bases from J, with 14 bases between. CDR3 region: CASSVTAPGEQFF. The CDR3, as DNA: TGTGCCAGCAGTGTCACTGCCCCGGGGGAGCAGTTCTTC.

V and J are TRBV5-4 and TRBJ1-5, with 7 bases lining up with TRBD1. CDR3 length: 15 residues. The V gene end was trimmed by 4 bases and the J gene end by 5 bases; junction bases not matched to a gene: 9. Germline values: CDR1 SGHNT, CDR2 YYREEE (reference sequence). This CDR3 is CASSPTTGWDQPQHF. CDR3 DNA sequence: TGTGCCAGCAGCCCCACGACAGGGTGGGATCAGCCCCAGCATTTT.

V and J are TRBV5-1 and TRBJ2-7, with 9 bases lining up with TRBD2. This CDR3 comprises 14 residues. The V and J ends lost 7 bases and 0 bases, in that order; junction bases with no gene match: 5. CDR1 SGHRS and CDR2 YFSETQ come from the germline V gene. In DNA, the CDR3 is TGCGCCAGCGGTAGTAGCGGGAGCTCCTACGAGCAGTACTTC. It translates to CASGSSGSSYEQYF.

The rearrangement links TRBV9 to TRBJ2-1; TRBD2 is a possible D gene (7 bases). The ends were cut back, 1 base at V and 0 bases at J, with 11 bases in the middle. The CDR3 runs to 16 residues. Germline V gene data show CDR1 as SGDLS and CDR2 as YYNGEE. Here the CDR3 reads CASSVRGGSSYNEQFF. In nucleotides, the CDR3 is TGTGCCAGCAGCGTAAGGGGGGGAAGCTCCTACAATGAGCAGTTCTTC.

The rearrangement uses TRBV29-1 and TRBJ2-7, with TRBD1 identical over 7 bases. V was pared by 4 bases and J by 1 base, with 7 bases of the junction left unmatched. The CDR3 is 14 amino acids. CDR1 is SQVTM and CDR2 is ANQGSEA in the germline V gene. The CDR3 protein is CSVGPGGTSYEQYF. The CDR3 DNA follows: TGCAGCGTTGGGCCAGGGGGTACTTCCTACGAGCAGTACTTC.

The gene calls are TRBV6-1 and TRBJ1-2; 7 bases agree with TRBD1. Germline loops: CDR1 MNHNS, CDR2 SASEGT. The CDR3 has 15 amino acids. The J segment lost 4 bases and the V segment lost 5 bases, leaving 10 bases of the junction unmatched. The CDR3 DNA reads as TGTGCCAGCAGTAGCTTAGCAGGGGGATCCTATGGCTACACCTTC. The encoded protein is CASSSLAGGSYGYTF.

V usage is TRBV5-1 and J usage is TRBJ1-2, with 8 nucleotides matching TRBD1. V was pared by 2 bases and J by 8 bases, with 11 bases of the junction left unmatched. The CDR3 sequence is 15 residues long. From germline, CDR1 is SGHRS and CDR2 YFSETQ. Written as DNA, the CDR3 is TGCGCCAGCAGCTTCTCTGGACAGGGTGGTCGCGGCTACACCTTC. Translating it yields CASSFSGQGGRGYTF.

The chain recombines TRBV4-2 with TRBJ2-1; D is perhaps TRBD2 (5 bases). Trimming took off 4 bases at V and 6 bases at J, with 19 bases between the two ends. The CDR3 contains 16 residues. Germline assignment: CDR1 LGHNA and CDR2 YNFKEQ. This chain's CDR3 is CASSRRQGAAGNEQFF. As DNA, the CDR3 is TGTGCCAGCAGCCGCAGACAAGGAGCGGCAGGCAATGAGCAGTTCTTC.

This clone appeared a single time. The chain combines TRBV6-4 with TRBJ2-1, with 10 bases fitting TRBD2. J gave up 9 bases and V 0 bases, and 8 bases lay outside the gene matches. Germline V gene data show CDR1 as MRHNA and CDR2 as SNTAGT. CDR3 length: 16 amino acids. Here the CDR3 DNA reads TGTGCCAGCAGTGACTCGAAACTAGCGGGGTTCTCTGAGCAGTTCTTC. Protein: CASSDSKLAGFSEQFF.

The chain combines TRBV5-6 with TRBJ2-3; TRBD1 matches at 9 bases. There are 16 residues in the CDR3. CDR1 and CDR2 from the germline V gene are SGHDT and YYEEEE. Trimming at V came to 4 bases and at J to 2 bases, leaving 8 bases not matched to a gene. The CDR3 DNA is TGTGCCAGCAGCCTTACCGGGACAGGGATCACAGATACGCAGTATTTT. It codes for CASSLTGTGITDTQYF.

This clone has only a few counts. The rearrangement joins TRBV7-8 to TRBJ1-2; D is perhaps TRBD1 (5 bases). This CDR3 spans 15 amino acids. Per germline, CDR1 SGHVS and CDR2 FQNEAQ. V was pared by 1 base and J by 4 bases, with 13 bases between. CDR3 amino acids: CASSLVSREAYGYTF. The CDR3 DNA sequence: TGTGCCAGCAGCTTAGTTTCCAGGGAGGCCTATGGCTACACCTTC.

Here the CDR3 DNA reads TGTGCCAGCAGGGGAGCCTTTCGCAATCAGCCCCAGCATTTT. Translating it yields CASRGAFRNQPQHF. The V call is TRBV7-2, the J call TRBJ1-5, with D uncertain. Trimming removed 6 bases from V and 2 bases from J, with 11 bases in between. Germline CDR1 reads SGHTA; CDR2 reads FQGNSA. CDR3 length: 14 residues.